These 3 T cell receptor beta chains share one sample of origin, sequenced in a study of regulatory T cells in long-lasting Graves disease. Combining iRepertoire HTBI primers with Arm-PCR of CDR3 regions, the authors built TCR beta libraries. Each CDR3 protein gets one entry after TCRdb re-called the multiplex PCR reads with MiXCR. The sample yields fewer than 650,000 distinct CDR3 sequences, roughly a sixth seen once. As for time point: newly diagnosed GD, antithyroid drugs for less than 3 months. Making the TCR library involved RNA that had been extracted from PBMCs. The data also belong to a second study, concerning T cells in Graves' hyperthyroidism and ophthalmopathy.

The sample consisted of peripheral blood mononuclear cells (PBMCs), taken at new diagnosis, from a patient treated with antithyroid drugs. Receptor source: a man between 18 and 29 years old with Graves disease.

This clonotype appeared a few times. This chain links TRBV6-1 with TRBJ1-3, with D possibly being TRBD1 (6 bases). The CDR3 has 15 amino acids. V was trimmed by 7 bases and J by 4 bases, leaving 17 bases between them. Germline V gene lookup returns CDR1 MNHNS and CDR2 SASEGT. CDR3 sequence: CASTGARGDGNTIYF. In DNA, the CDR3 is TGTGCCAGCACCGGGGCAAGGGGGGACGGAAACACCATATATTTT.

This clonotype occurred a few times. The chain carries TRBV6-4 and TRBJ2-3; 8 positions match TRBD1. The V and J ends lost 4 bases and 1 base, in that order; junction bases with no gene match: 10. The CDR3 is 17 residues long. In germline, CDR1 is MRHNA, CDR2 SNTAGT. The CDR3 nucleotides are TGTGCCAGCAGTGTGGACAGGGTTCTGTTTGGCACAGATACGCAGTATTTT. Translation: CASSVDRVLFGTDTQYF.

The V call is TRBV28, the J call TRBJ1-1; a weak D match, TRBD1 (5 bases). Germline CDR1 and CDR2: MDHEN and SYDVKM. The length of the CDR3 is 14 residues. Trimming left V 1 base short and J 4 bases short, with 10 bases between. The CDR3 reads CASSLLGPVTEAFF. CDR3 sequence (DNA): TGTGCCAGCAGTTTATTGGGGCCTGTCACTGAAGCTTTCTTT.